Shown below are 7 T cell receptor beta chains from a single sample sequenced in a study of blood T cell repertoires in COVID-19 (dated by TCRdb to the early 2020s). Libraries were constructed by the immunoSEQ multiplex PCR assay. TCRdb limited this immuneACCESS table to in-frame rearrangements with V and J called. A share of clones is missing; checked studies link under half to unresolved V genes, and the rest is unexplained. The sample includes tens of thousands of clones, with roughly 90% observed a single time. The ten largest account for roughly 1.2% of the sample. The sample taken for sequencing was peripheral blood. The receptors were sampled from a man aged 55 to 69 with acute or convalescent COVID-19.

The chain carries TRBV19 and TRBJ1-3; possible D gene TRBD1, 6 bases. The ends were cut back, 7 bases at V and 2 bases at J, with 15 bases in the middle. The germline CDR1 and CDR2 sequences are LNHDA and SQIVND (reference sequence). The CDR3 consists of 15 residues. CDR3 residues: CASTNHRVTGNTIYF. The CDR3 nucleotides read TGTGCCAGTACGAACCACAGGGTAACTGGAAACACCATATATTTT.

V gene TRBV11-2 combines with J gene TRBJ2-7; D gene ambiguous. The V gene lost 3 bases and the J gene lost 2 bases, with 14 bases spanning the gap. Per germline, CDR1 SGHAT and CDR2 FQNNGV. The CDR3 extends over 15 amino acids. CDR3 sequence reads: CASSFIDKAPYEQYF. The CDR3 DNA reads as TGTGCCAGCAGCTTCATCGACAAGGCCCCCTACGAGCAGTACTTC. Combining the CDR3 with reference TRBV11-2 and TRBJ2-7 gives the whole variable domain EAGVAQSPRYKIIEKRQSVAFWCNPISGHATLYWYQQILGQGPKLLIQFQNNGVVDDSQLPKDRFSAERLKGVDSTLKIQPAKLEDSAVYLCASSFIDKAPYEQYFGPGTRLTVT.

The chain couples TRBV5-1 to TRBJ1-5; D is ambiguous. CDR3 size: 16 residues. V was trimmed by 0 bases and J by 0 bases, leaving 10 bases between them. CDR1 is SGHRS, CDR2 YFSETQ, per germline. The CDR3 here is CASSLGQADSNQPQHF. DNA of the CDR3: TGCGCCAGCAGCTTGGGGCAGGCCGATAGCAATCAGCCCCAGCATTTT.

The CDR3 region has the DNA TGTGCCAGCAGCTTCGGGACAGGGGATGAGACCCAGTACTTC. Its translation: CASSFGTGDETQYF. The rearrangement uses TRBV11-3 and TRBJ2-5; 10 positions agree with TRBD1. Looked up from germline, CDR1 is SGHNT and CDR2 is YENEEA. The CDR3 has 14 residues. With 3 bases clipped from V and 5 bases from J, the junction kept 3 bases outside the gene matches.

V is TRBV9 and J is TRBJ2-7, with TRBD1 matching over 7 bases. Germline CDR1 is SGDLS and CDR2 is YYNGEE. The V and J ends lost 4 bases and 2 bases, in that order; junction bases with no gene match: 6. The CDR3 has 14 residues. The CDR3 region has the DNA TGTGCCAGCAGCCCCTGGGACAGAGCCTACGAGCAGTACTTC. It yields the protein CASSPWDRAYEQYF.

This sequence joins TRBV18 and TRBJ1-1; D not certain. CDR1 and CDR2 (germline): KGHSH, LQKENI. The CDR3 loop spans 14 amino acids. The germline V and J ends were trimmed by 3 bases and 5 bases, with 13 bases remaining between them. The CDR3: CASSPSKLKTEAFF. The CDR3 coding sequence is TGTGCCAGCTCACCGAGCAAATTAAAAACTGAAGCTTTCTTT.

The J gene is TRBJ2-1, the V gene TRBV7-9, with a tentative D call TRBD2 (6 bases). The CDR3 is 11 residues long. In germline, CDR1 is SEHNR, CDR2 FQNEAQ (reference sequence). Deletions cut 7 bases from V and 12 bases from J, with 13 bases between. CDR3 loop: CASKEGIVQFF. The CDR3 DNA reads TGTGCCAGCAAGGAGGGGATTGTGCAGTTCTTC.